The 22 T cell receptor beta chains below come from one sample, sequenced in a study of identical twins. TCRdb recomputed calls from the 5' RACE reads with MiXCR, one row per CDR3 protein. In the table there are 130,000 to 150,000 distinct CDR3 sequences, around 3.5% of which are singletons. The sequenced sample consisted of memory T cells sorted from blood. Source of these receptors: a man aged 18 to 29 in good health.

This clonotype was seen ten or more times. The rearrangement joins TRBV20-1 to TRBJ2-3, with TRBD1 as a possible D gene (8 bases). Germline CDR1 and CDR2: DFQATT and SNEGSKA (reference sequence). This CDR3 is built from 15 residues. V was clipped by 5 bases and J by 3 bases, with 18 bases between them. In nucleotides, the CDR3 is TGCAGTGCTCCAAAACACAGGGGGGGAACAGATACGCAGTATTTT. This translates into CSAPKHRGGTDTQYF.

In this sample, this clonotype turned up many times. The V call is TRBV12-3 or TRBV12-4, the J call TRBJ2-1, with 7 bases fitting TRBD1. Unmatched junction bases numbered 8, after V lost 5 bases and J lost 4 bases. The CDR3 contains 15 residues. CDR3 DNA sequence: TGTGCCAGCAGTAAACAGGGGCGACAGTACAATGAGCAGTTCTTC. It is translated as CASSKQGRQYNEQFF.

This clonotype was seen ten or more times. This chain joins TRBV5-5 and TRBJ2-1; 10 positions agree with TRBD2. This CDR3 contains 16 residues. Germline V gene data show CDR1 as SGHKS and CDR2 as YYEKEE (reference sequence). V trimming: 0 bases; J trimming: 2 bases; junction bases outside the gene matches: 2. The CDR3 coding sequence is TGTGCCAGCAGCTTGGTCACTAGCGGGACCTACAATGAGCAGTTCTTC. Residues: CASSLVTSGTYNEQFF.

On this clonotype itself: The conserved closing phenylalanine or tryptophan is absent in this CDR3, likely reflecting a read error. The chain links TRBV11-2 to TRBJ2-1, with 7 positions matching TRBD2. This CDR3 comprises 17 residues. Germline V CDR1 and CDR2: SGHAT, FQNNGV. V shed 3 bases, J shed 6 bases, and the junction held 14 bases outside the gene matches. This CDR3 is CASSFRRGSGLRNEQFS. DNA for the CDR3: TGTGCCAGCAGCTTCCGGAGAGGTAGCGGGTTACGCAATGAGCAGTTCTCC.

This clonotype was seen ten or more times. One end of the junction is discordant with germline, which a read error may explain. This chain connects TRBV2 to TRBJ2-3, with 10 bases fitting TRBD2. Germline CDR1 is SNHLY and CDR2 is FYNNEI. The CDR3 runs 12 residues. This chain's CDR3 is CASSEYLTSGFF. The CDR3 region has the DNA TGTGCCAGCAGCGAATACTTGACTAGCGGGTTCTTT.

At least ten counts were recorded for this clonotype. This chain uses TRBV3-1 with TRBJ1-2, with 9 bases that match TRBD1. V lost 8 bases and J lost 5; bases outside the gene matches: 9. The CDR3 contains 14 residues. Germline V gene lookup returns CDR1 LGHDT and CDR2 YNNKEL (reference sequence). The CDR3 reads CASGKGQGQYGYTF. The CDR3 DNA is TGTGCCAGCGGTAAGGGACAGGGACAATATGGCTACACCTTC.

This clonotype was counted many times. The CDR3 here is CATSRDLGGTQHF. CDR3 bases: TGTGCCACCAGCAGAGATCTGGGAGGGACCCAGCATTTT. The V gene is TRBV15, the J gene TRBJ1-5; no clear D. V was shortened by 0 bases and J by 11 bases, with 11 bases between the two germline ends. The CDR3 has 13 amino acids. Germline CDR1 reads LNHNV; CDR2 reads YYDKDF (reference sequence).

This clonotype occurred many times. The V and J genes are TRBV7-2 and TRBJ2-5; D is possibly TRBD2 (6 bases). CDR3 length: 15 residues. V lost 1 base to trimming and J lost 5 bases, with 14 bases between them. Germline assignment: CDR1 SGHTA and CDR2 FQGNSA. CDR3 region: CASSLGGGKGETQYF. The CDR3 DNA is TGTGCCAGCAGCTTAGGAGGCGGGAAGGGGGAGACCCAGTACTTC.

In its sample, this clonotype was seen many times. The rearrangement joins TRBV7-2 to TRBJ1-1; D may be TRBD1 (5 bases). CDR1 is SGHTA, CDR2 FQGNSA, per germline. The V end was cut by 5 bases, the J end by 0 bases, with 13 bases between. The CDR3 loop spans 15 amino acids. The CDR3 DNA follows: TGTGCCAGCAGCCCAAAGGGACTGCTGAACACTGAAGCTTTCTTT. Protein: CASSPKGLLNTEAFF.

This clonotype was seen at least ten times. V is TRBV7-2 and J is TRBJ1-5, with 10 bases that match TRBD1. The V gene's germline CDR1 is SGHTA and CDR2 FQGNSA. J gave up 4 bases and V 4 bases, and 1 base lay outside the gene matches. The CDR3 is 14 amino acids. The CDR3 bases are TGTGCCAGCAGCTCGGGACAGGGGAATCAGCCCCAGCATTTT. Translating it yields CASSSGQGNQPQHF. The full variable domain, in which reference TRBV7-2 and TRBJ1-5 provide the parts outside the CDR3, is GAGVSQSPSNKVTEKGKDVELRCDPISGHTALYWYRQSLGQGLEFLIYFQGNSAPDKSGLPSDRFSAERTGGSVSTLTIQRTQQEDSAVYLCASSSGQGNQPQHFGDGTRLSIL.

This clonotype was counted at least ten times. The chain recombines TRBV12-3 or TRBV12-4 with TRBJ2-5, with TRBD1 identical over 9 bases. The CDR3 consists of 14 residues. With V trimmed by 3 bases and J by 9 bases, 8 bases remained unmatched. The CDR3 sequence: CASSLVQGASPQYF. CDR3 DNA sequence: TGTGCCAGCAGTTTGGTACAGGGGGCGAGCCCCCAGTACTTC.

This clonotype came up many times. V usage is TRBV7-8 and J usage is TRBJ1-2; a weak D match, TRBD1 (6 bases). The length of the CDR3 is 13 residues. The germline V gene encodes CDR1 SGHVS and CDR2 FQNEAQ. The V end was cut by 6 bases, the J end by 5 bases, with 13 bases between. Written as DNA, the CDR3 is TGTGCCAGCAGGGGGGGGCAGGCGTATGGCTACACCTTC. Residues: CASRGGQAYGYTF.

This clonotype came up many times. The chain combines TRBV25-1 with TRBJ2-7, with D perhaps matching TRBD1 (5 bases). V dropped 5 bases and J dropped 2 bases, with 10 bases sitting between them. Germline V CDR1 and CDR2: MGHDK, SYGVNS. The CDR3 has 13 residues. The CDR3 coding sequence is TGTGCCAGCAGTAACGCAGGGACCTACGAGCAGTACTTC. Its protein is CASSNAGTYEQYF.

This clonotype has at least ten counts. The rearrangement uses TRBV5-1 and TRBJ2-7; D is perhaps TRBD2 (6 bases). Germline assignment: CDR1 SGHRS and CDR2 YFSETQ. The CDR3 contains 14 residues. Trimming cost V 0 bases and J 6 bases, with 13 bases left between them. The CDR3 sequence is CASSLDHPGGEQYV. In DNA, the CDR3 is TGCGCCAGCAGCTTGGACCACCCCGGGGGCGAGCAGTACGTC.

This clonotype was seen at least ten times. The V call is TRBV27, the J call TRBJ2-2, with D tentatively TRBD2 (5 bases). The length of the CDR3 is 15 residues. Germline V gene sequence: CDR1 MNHEY, CDR2 SMNVEV (reference sequence). V was pared by 3 bases and J by 4 bases, with 12 bases between. This CDR3 is CASSFGWEPTGELFF. CDR3 DNA: TGTGCCAGCAGTTTTGGTTGGGAGCCCACCGGGGAGCTGTTTTTT.

This clonotype occurred a few times. The CDR3 is CASSPTVAGGREQYF. The DNA of the CDR3 is TGTGCCAGCAGCCCAACCGTAGCGGGAGGCAGGGAGCAGTACTTC. The V call is TRBV7-9, the J call TRBJ2-7, with 10 bases lining up with TRBD2. V lost 5 bases, J lost 7 bases, and 11 bases stayed unmatched. The CDR3 has 15 residues. Per the germline V gene, CDR1 is SEHNR and CDR2 is FQNEAQ (reference sequence).

This clonotype was counted many times. This sequence joins TRBV14 and TRBJ2-3; tentative D call: TRBD2 (5 bases). The CDR3 runs 15 residues. The germline V and J ends were trimmed by 3 bases and 0 bases, with 10 bases remaining between them. Germline V gene lookup returns CDR1 SGHDN and CDR2 FVKESK. The chain's CDR3 is CASSQAEGSTDTQYF. In DNA, the CDR3 is TGTGCCAGCAGCCAGGCCGAGGGAAGCACAGATACGCAGTATTTT.

There are many counts of this clonotype. The chain is built from TRBV27 and TRBJ2-1; 9 bases line up with TRBD1. In germline, CDR1 is MNHEY, CDR2 SMNVEV (reference sequence). The CDR3 runs to 14 residues. V dropped 6 bases and J dropped 6; count of bases not matched to a gene: 6. The CDR3 loop is CASSRDRAGNEQFF. CDR3 coding DNA: TGTGCCAGCAGCCGGGACAGGGCAGGCAATGAGCAGTTCTTC.

This clonotype appeared many times. This chain links TRBV4-3 with TRBJ2-1; tentative D call: TRBD2 (6 bases). V gave up 0 bases and J gave up 8 bases, with 17 bases separating them. The CDR3 sequence is 16 residues long. Germline V CDR1 and CDR2: LGHNA, YSLEER. The CDR3 spells CASSQDRRDRRYEQFF. The CDR3 region has the DNA TGCGCCAGCAGCCAAGATAGGAGGGACCGGCGTTATGAGCAGTTCTTC.

In its sample, this clonotype was seen many times. The rearrangement joins TRBV5-1 to TRBJ2-2; TRBD1 aligns across 7 bases. V lost 4 bases to trimming and J lost 7 bases; unmatched junction nucleotides: 13. Germline V gene data show CDR1 as SGHRS and CDR2 as YFSETQ. The CDR3 is made up of 16 amino acids. The chain's CDR3 is CASSAHIKQGLGELFF. In DNA form, the CDR3 reads TGCGCCAGCAGCGCCCACATTAAACAGGGGCTCGGGGAGCTGTTTTTT.

V gene TRBV18 combines with J gene TRBJ2-1, with D possibly matching TRBD1 (5 bases). The germline V gene has CDR1 KGHSH and CDR2 LQKENI. With 2 bases removed from V and 5 bases from J, the gap between germline ends came to 19 bases. The CDR3 extends over 17 amino acids. The CDR3 is CASSPFHQEKGNNEQFF. The CDR3, as DNA: TGTGCCAGCTCACCATTTCATCAGGAAAAGGGGAACAATGAGCAGTTCTTC. The full variable domain, in which reference TRBV18 and TRBJ2-1 provide the parts outside the CDR3, is NAGVMQNPRHLVRRRGQEARLRCSPMKGHSHVYWYRQLPEEGLKFMVYLQKENIIDESGMPKERFSAEFPKEGPSILRIQQVVRGDSAAYFCASSPFHQEKGNNEQFFGPGTRLTVL.

A single count supports this clonotype. The genes are TRBV20-1 and TRBJ2-3, with TRBD1 as a possible D gene (6 bases). Germline V gene sequence: CDR1 DFQATT, CDR2 SNEGSKA (reference sequence). Between the trimmed V and J ends, which lost 3 bases and 0 bases, there was a span of 10 bases. The CDR3 has 14 residues. CDR3 sequence reads: CSARGDTSTDTQYF. The CDR3 DNA is TGCAGTGCTAGGGGGGACACTAGCACAGATACGCAGTATTTT.